This entry lists 6 T cell receptor beta chains sequenced from one sample in a study of spatial heterogeneity in lung cancer. The time point is: sample taken at primary tumor resection. TCRdb recomputed calls from the 5' RACE reads with MiXCR, one row per CDR3 protein. The sample has almost 3,000 distinct CDR3 sequences, approximately 17% seen once. The input for sequencing was normal lung tissue next to the tumor, taken at surgery. These receptors were taken from a female donor with early-stage non-small cell lung cancer.

The table lists this clonotype with many counts. The J gene is TRBJ1-1, the V gene TRBV14, with 8 bases lining up with TRBD1. Germline V lookup: CDR1 SGHDN, CDR2 FVKESK. V shed 2 bases and J 5 bases; nucleotides not matched to a gene: 7. The CDR3 is made up of 15 amino acids. CDR3 loop: CASSQTGGRATEAFF. The CDR3 DNA follows: TGTGCCAGCAGCCAAACAGGGGGTCGTGCGACTGAAGCTTTCTTT.

The chain has TRBV28 and TRBJ1-4; D might be TRBD1 (5 bases). Deletions cut 2 bases from V and 3 bases from J, with 10 bases between. Germline V gives CDR1 MDHEN, CDR2 SYDVKM. The CDR3 totals 15 residues. In nucleotides, the CDR3 is TGTGCCAGCAGTTTAGGGGACCGGGCTAATGAAAAACTGTTTTTT. Encoded protein: CASSLGDRANEKLFF. The full variable domain, completed using reference TRBV28 and TRBJ1-4, is DVKVTQSSRYLVKRTGEKVFLECVQDMDHENMFWYRQDPGLGLRLIYFSYDVKMKEKGDIPEGYSVSREKKERFSLILESASTNQTSMYLCASSLGDRANEKLFFGSGTQLSVL.

In its sample, this clonotype ranks as medium-sized. The chain has TRBV7-2 and TRBJ2-1; D unresolved. This CDR3 contains 11 residues. V was clipped by 5 bases and J by 9 bases, with 8 bases between them. Germline CDR1 reads SGHTA; CDR2 reads FQGNSA. CDR3 amino acids: CASSPRSEQFF. The CDR3 bases are TGTGCCAGCAGCCCCCGAAGTGAGCAGTTCTTC.

The rearrangement links TRBV5-1 to TRBJ2-3, with D uncertain. The CDR3 runs 15 residues. Germline V gene data show CDR1 as SGHRS and CDR2 as YFSETQ. The ends were cut back, 2 bases at V and 1 base at J, with 11 bases in the middle. CDR3 coding DNA: TGCGCCAGCAGCTTAGCCCCCGAAGGCACAGATACGCAGTATTTT. Translation: CASSLAPEGTDTQYF.

Within the sample, this clonotype is medium-sized. The CDR3 sequence is CASRPGLANNEQFF. The CDR3 DNA sequence: TGTGCCAGCAGGCCGGGACTAGCGAACAATGAGCAGTTCTTC. J is TRBJ2-1 and V is TRBV12-3 or TRBV12-4; the match to TRBD2 covers 10 bases. CDR3 length equals 14 residues. Trimming cost V 6 bases and J 5 bases; bases outside gene matches: 4.

In this sample, this clonotype is medium-sized (0.01 to 0.1%). The chain has TRBV7-2 and TRBJ1-5; D unresolved. The V end lost 4 bases, the J end lost 4 bases, and 5 bases lay between the germline ends. Looked up from germline, CDR1 is SGHTA and CDR2 is FQGNSA. The CDR3 runs 12 residues. In DNA, the CDR3 is TGTGCCAGCAGCTCCCAAAATCAGCCCCAGCATTTT. Amino acids: CASSSQNQPQHF.